These T cell receptor beta chains were read from a single sample in a study of cytomegalovirus exposure and HLA in healthy donors. The method was immunoSEQ multiplex PCR; TCRdb's version includes in-frame clones alone and lacks a portion of them. In the table there are 100,000 to 150,000 clones, roughly 89% of which are singletons. Specimen: PBMCs. The receptor source for this set is a woman aged 18-29 years in good health and CMV-seronegative. Both conserved end residues are part of each CDR3. The D gene is left open where the match is weak. Clone sizes are given selectively: once, few, many, or a class where the clone is expanded.

size	V	J	D	CDR3	DNA
once	TRBV19	TRBJ1-3	NA	CASSYTGTDTIYF	TGTGCCAGTAGTTATACCGGTACAGACACCATATATTTT
NA	TRBV6-1	TRBJ2-1	NA	CASTAARYYNEQFF	TGTGCCAGCACCGCCGCGCGCTATTACAATGAGCAGTTCTTC
once	TRBV30	TRBJ2-1	TRBD1	CAWSEGRQGVGYEQFF	TGTGCCTGGAGTGAGGGGCGACAGGGGGTTGGGTATGAGCAGTTCTTC
NA	TRBV19	TRBJ2-7	TRBD1	CASNDRGTDEQYF	TGTGCCAGTAACGACAGGGGAACGGACGAGCAGTACTTC
once	TRBV18	TRBJ2-7	NA	CASSPRREPGEQYF	TGTGCCAGCTCACCTCGGCGGGAACCGGGCGAGCAGTACTTC
NA	TRBV5-6	TRBJ1-6	NA	CASSSDGLRSYNSPLHF	TGTGCCAGCAGCTCTGACGGTTTGAGGTCCTATAATTCACCCCTCCACTTT
few	TRBV7-9	TRBJ1-1	NA	CASSLEIRGTEAFF	TGTGCCAGCAGCTTAGAAATAAGGGGCACTGAAGCTTTCTTT
NA	TRBV2	TRBJ1-1	NA	CASSRQYEAFF	TGTGCCAGCAGTCGACAGTACGAAGCTTTCTTT
NA	TRBV4-2	TRBJ2-1	NA	CASSQERLDNEQFF	TGTGCCAGCAGCCAAGAGCGTTTAGACAATGAGCAGTTCTTC
NA	TRBV7-2	TRBJ1-5	TRBD1	CASSREATGPGPQHF	TGTGCCAGCAGCCGCGAAGCGACAGGGCCGGGACCCCAGCATTTT
NA	TRBV28	TRBJ1-2	TRBD1	CASSATDRQRYGYTF	TGTGCCAGCAGTGCAACGGACAGGCAGAGGTATGGCTACACCTTC
NA	TRBV7-9	TRBJ1-2	TRBD1	CASSPRTGEERGYTF	TGTGCCAGCAGCCCCCGGACAGGGGAGGAACGTGGCTACACCTTC
NA	TRBV28	TRBJ1-2	TRBD1	CASSAIFAGQVEKEGYTF	TGTGCCAGCAGTGCGATATTCGCAGGACAGGTCGAGAAGGAAGGCTACACCTTC
NA	TRBV6-9	TRBJ2-2	TRBD1	CAMPKQGLGTGELFF	TGTGCCATGCCGAAACAGGGGTTGGGCACCGGGGAGCTGTTTTTT
NA	TRBV18	TRBJ2-2	TRBD1	CASSPFRTGLWTNTGELFF	TGTGCCAGCTCACCGTTCAGGACAGGGCTATGGACGAACACCGGGGAGCTGTTTTTT
NA	TRBV7-2	TRBJ1-5	NA	CASSLDLGLRGNQPQHF	TGTGCCAGCAGCTTGGACTTGGGCCTGAGGGGCAATCAGCCCCAGCATTTT
few	TRBV7-9	TRBJ1-5	NA	CASSLEIQGQPQHF	TGTGCCAGCAGCTTAGAAATACAGGGACAGCCCCAGCATTTT
NA	TRBV6-1	TRBJ1-4	NA	CASSEAESGGEKLFF	TGTGCCAGCAGTGAAGCCGAATCGGGAGGTGAAAAACTGTTTTTT
once	TRBV27	TRBJ2-5	TRBD2	CASSFGSSGGRETQYF	TGTGCCAGCAGTTTCGGTAGTAGCGGGGGTAGGGAGACCCAGTACTTC
NA	TRBV18	TRBJ1-4	NA	CASSPRGANEKLFF	TGTGCCAGCTCACCACGGGGGGCTAATGAAAAACTGTTTTTT
few	TRBV14	TRBJ1-2	NA	CASSQGSTGRTLNYGYTF	TGTGCCAGCAGCCAAGGTAGTACAGGGAGAACCCTTAACTATGGCTACACCTTC
NA	TRBV2	TRBJ2-1	TRBD2	CASSETAPGLAGVIF	TGTGCCAGCAGTGAGACAGCACCGGGACTAGCGGGAGTGATCTTC
many	TRBV9	TRBJ2-1	NA	CASSEIPGGAGEQFF	TGTGCCAGCAGCGAGATCCCCGGCGGGGCGGGTGAGCAGTTCTTC
few	TRBV2	TRBJ1-2	NA	CASRTGSDYGYTF	TGTGCCAGCAGAACAGGGTCAGACTATGGCTACACCTTC
NA	TRBV20-1	TRBJ2-7	NA	CSARNHDEQYF	TGCAGTGCTAGAAATCATGACGAGCAGTACTTC
NA	TRBV5-1	TRBJ1-2	TRBD1	CASSLDVGGYYGYTF	TGCGCCAGCAGCTTAGATGTAGGGGGCTACTATGGCTACACCTTC
few	TRBV6-1	TRBJ1-5	NA	CASDRGRGGQPQHF	TGTGCCAGCGACCGTGGGAGGGGAGGTCAGCCCCAGCATTTT
NA	TRBV10-1	TRBJ2-2	TRBD2	CASSDEVAGGNTGELFF	TGCGCCAGCAGTGATGAGGTAGCGGGAGGCAACACCGGGGAGCTGTTTTTT
once	TRBV6-6	TRBJ1-3	TRBD1	CASSGQTGARNTIYF	TGTGCCAGCAGTGGACAGACAGGGGCCCGAAACACCATATATTTT